This passage covers 31 T cell receptor beta chains from one sample sequenced in a study of CD8 T cells in ankylosing spondylitis. Antigens of these TCRs are unknown. TCRdb analysed the 5' RACE reads with MiXCR anew, one entry per CDR3 protein. The sample includes roughly 700,000 distinct CDR3 sequences, around 17% seen only once; the top ten take 19%. Study-level findings and limits: Ankylosing spondylitis blood appeared to carry a characteristic TCR beta motif of 7 or 8 highly homologous variants.

Sequencing input: blood, either unsorted or a sorted T cell fraction (not recorded which). Receptor source: a male donor with ankylosing spondylitis.

Many counts were recorded for this clonotype. This chain joins TRBV9 and TRBJ2-2; unclear D gene. The CDR3 spans 13 residues. CDR1 is SGDLS, CDR2 YYNGEE, per germline. The V and J ends lost 0 bases and 7 bases respectively, with 7 bases between them. The CDR3 nucleotides read TGTGCCAGCAGCGTAGTGGATTACGGGGAGCTGTTTTTT. Protein sequence: CASSVVDYGELFF.

This clonotype was seen more than once but under ten times. The genes are TRBV7-2 and TRBJ1-2; D gene unclear. Deletions cut 5 bases from V and 8 bases from J, with 12 bases between. The CDR3 runs 12 residues. Germline CDR1 reads SGHTA; CDR2 reads FQGNSA. The CDR3 protein is CASSRTAMGYTF. The CDR3 region has the DNA TGTGCCAGCAGCCGGACTGCCATGGGCTACACCTTC.

This sequence joins TRBV7-9 and TRBJ2-1; 11 positions match TRBD1. The CDR3 is 16 amino acids. The junction had 6 bases not matched to a gene; V was cut back by 5 bases and J by 3 bases. CDR1 is SEHNR and CDR2 is FQNEAQ in the germline V gene (reference sequence). The CDR3 DNA follows: TGTGCCAGCAGCCCGGGACAGGGGGTACTCTACAATGAGCAGTTCTTC. Its protein product is CASSPGQGVLYNEQFF.

In its sample, this clonotype was seen a few times. The chain uses TRBV20-1 and TRBJ2-7; D is perhaps TRBD2 (7 bases). Germline assignment: CDR1 DFQATT and CDR2 SNEGSKA (reference sequence). CDR3 size: 14 residues. Trimming shortened V by 6 bases and J by 3 bases, and 18 bases separated the two germline ends. The CDR3 DNA sequence: TGCAGTGCCTCAAGGGGGGGAGCTGGCTACGAGCAGTACTTC. Its translation: CSASRGGAGYEQYF.

In its sample, this clonotype was seen a few times. The CDR3 region has the DNA TGTGCCAGCAAGGGGGGGGCAGACAATCAGCCCCAGCATTTT. It encodes CASKGGADNQPQHF. The chain carries TRBV12-3 or TRBV12-4 and TRBJ1-5; a possible D gene is TRBD1 (6 bases). The CDR3 runs 14 residues. Trimming shortened V by 7 bases and J by 3 bases, and 13 bases separated the two germline ends.

This clonotype was found a few times. The rearrangement links TRBV18 to TRBJ1-1; no firm D call. V was clipped by 2 bases and J by 0 bases, with 19 bases between them. The germline V gene has CDR1 KGHSH and CDR2 LQKENI. This CDR3 has 18 residues. The CDR3 DNA reads TGTGCCAGCTCACCAATCAGGTATCTGGGTAATATGAACACTGAAGCTTTCTTT. Amino acid sequence: CASSPIRYLGNMNTEAFF.

This chain links TRBV5-1 with TRBJ1-1; no clear D. Trimming stripped 4 bases from V and 1 base from J, with 8 bases between. CDR3 size: 13 residues. In germline, CDR1 is SGHRS, CDR2 YFSETQ. The CDR3 coding sequence is TGCGCCAGCAGCGCGGACCCGAACACTGAAGCTTTCTTT. This encodes CASSADPNTEAFF.

The gene calls are TRBV25-1 and TRBJ2-3; weak D call: TRBD2 (6 bases). The germline V gene has CDR1 MGHDK and CDR2 SYGVNS. CDR3 length equals 15 residues. V gave up 6 bases and J gave up 1 base, with 14 bases separating them. For the CDR3, the DNA is TGTGCCAGCAGGACGGGAGTGGTCGGCACAGATACGCAGTATTTT. Translated: CASRTGVVGTDTQYF. The full variable domain, its missing parts supplied by reference TRBV25-1 and TRBJ2-3, is EADIYQTPRYLVIGTGKKITLECSQTMGHDKMYWYQQDPGMELHLIHYSYGVNSTEKGDLSSESTVSRIRTEHFPLTLESARPSHTSQYLCASRTGVVGTDTQYFGPGTRLTVL.

V gene TRBV20-1 combines with J gene TRBJ2-1, with 10 positions matching TRBD2. Germline V CDR1 and CDR2: DFQATT, SNEGSKA (reference sequence). V dropped 0 bases and J dropped 8; count of bases not matched to a gene: 10. The CDR3 has 16 amino acids. DNA for the CDR3: TGCAGTGCTAGAGATCGTATTTTCACTAGCGGGGATGAGCAGTTCTTC. It is translated as CSARDRIFTSGDEQFF.

The chain links TRBV6-4 to TRBJ2-5; no clear D. The CDR3 sequence is 12 residues long. Trimming took 7 bases from V and 1 from J, leaving 7 bases between them. Germline CDR1 is MRHNA and CDR2 is SNTAGT. CDR3 nucleotides: TGTGCCAGCAAACGACCCCAAGAGACCCAGTACTTC. This translates into CASKRPQETQYF.

This rearrangement joins TRBV29-1 to TRBJ2-1; D may be TRBD2 (5 bases). V was pared by 2 bases and J by 0 bases, with 14 bases between. The germline V gene has CDR1 SQVTM and CDR2 ANQGSEA. The CDR3 runs 16 residues. In DNA, the CDR3 is TGCAGCGTTGAACCACTAGGAGCAAGCTCCTACAATGAGCAGTTCTTC. It translates to CSVEPLGASSYNEQFF.

The chain recombines TRBV28 with TRBJ1-2, with D perhaps TRBD1 (6 bases). This CDR3 region has 13 residues. CDR1 and CDR2 from the germline V gene are MDHEN and SYDVKM. Trimming pared 6 bases from V and 2 bases from J, leaving 10 bases between. Here the CDR3 reads CASSNGQNYGYTF. CDR3 nucleotide sequence: TGTGCCAGCAGCAACGGACAGAACTATGGCTACACCTTC.

This clonotype was counted a few times. The genes are TRBV6-1 and TRBJ2-7, with TRBD2 matching over 7 bases. This CDR3 is built from 14 residues. Germline loops: CDR1 MNHNS, CDR2 SASEGT. Germline trimming cut 6 bases from V and 0 bases from J; bases unmatched to any gene: 5. The chain's CDR3 is CASRWTRDSYEQYF. CDR3 DNA sequence: TGTGCCAGCAGGTGGACTAGGGACTCCTACGAGCAGTACTTC.

This clonotype was counted only a few times. The genes are TRBV6-5 and TRBJ2-2, with a possible D match to TRBD2 (6 bases). The V and J ends lost 1 base and 3 bases respectively, with 12 bases between them. This CDR3 has 16 residues. Germline values: CDR1 MNHEY, CDR2 SVGAGI. The CDR3 loop is CASSYWGVSDTGELFF. The CDR3 coding sequence is TGTGCCAGCAGTTACTGGGGGGTTTCGGACACCGGGGAGCTGTTTTTT.

With regard to this clonotype: The germline gene is not matched at one end of the junction; a read error may be the cause. V and J are TRBV29-1 and TRBJ1-2; D call uncertain. Germline V gives CDR1 SQVTM, CDR2 ANQGSEA. This CDR3 region has 11 residues. CDR3 in amino acids: CSVDGLKVPPF. The DNA for the CDR3 is TGCAGCGTTGACGGTCTTAAGGTTCCCCCCTTC.

The chain employs TRBV28 and TRBJ2-1, with 14 positions matching TRBD2. V was clipped by 2 bases and J by 4 bases; unmatched bases: 4. Germline V gene sequence: CDR1 MDHEN, CDR2 SYDVKM. The length of the CDR3 is 17 residues. The CDR3 DNA reads as TGTGCCAGCAGTTTAGCGGGGACTAGCGGGAGATACAATGAGCAGTTCTTC. As protein: CASSLAGTSGRYNEQFF. The whole variable domain, filled in from reference TRBV28 and TRBJ2-1, reads DVKVTQSSRYLVKRTGEKVFLECVQDMDHENMFWYRQDPGLGLRLIYFSYDVKMKEKGDIPEGYSVSREKKERFSLILESASTNQTSMYLCASSLAGTSGRYNEQFFGPGTRLTVL.

This chain uses TRBV20-1 with TRBJ2-3; a possible D gene is TRBD2 (6 bases). CDR3 length: 13 residues. Trimming left V 2 bases short and J 5 bases short, with 11 bases between. CDR1 DFQATT and CDR2 SNEGSKA come from the germline V gene (reference sequence). The chain's CDR3 is CSARSASVDTQYF. CDR3 nucleotide sequence: TGCAGTGCTAGATCCGCTAGCGTAGATACGCAGTATTTT.

At least ten counts were recorded for this clonotype. V gene TRBV11-1 combines with J gene TRBJ2-1, with TRBD2 as a possible D gene (7 bases). Trimming removed 5 bases at V and 0 bases at J, with 23 bases between. This CDR3 region has 19 residues. Germline V lookup: CDR1 SGHAT, CDR2 FQDESV (reference sequence). In nucleotides, the CDR3 is TGTGCCAGCAGCCTATTAGGGGGGGGTACCTCGAGCTCCTACAATGAGCAGTTCTTC. Protein sequence: CASSLLGGGTSSSYNEQFF.

The chain uses TRBV9 and TRBJ1-5; D is possibly TRBD1 (5 bases). V lost 3 bases, J lost 5 bases, and 12 bases lay in between. There are 14 residues in the CDR3. Germline V gene lookup returns CDR1 SGDLS and CDR2 YYNGEE. CDR3 bases: TGTGCCAGCAGCGGGCAGGGACGGGATCAGCCCCAGCATTTT. This encodes CASSGQGRDQPQHF.

J is TRBJ1-1 and V is TRBV12-3 or TRBV12-4; 10 bases agree with TRBD1. V lost 5 bases and J lost 10; bases outside the gene matches: 7. This CDR3 spans 13 amino acids. CDR3 DNA: TGTGCCAGCAGTCCGGACAGGGGGGATTCAGCTTTCTTT. Protein product: CASSPDRGDSAFF.

This rearrangement joins TRBV5-4 to TRBJ2-7; D is ambiguous. The CDR3 is made up of 14 amino acids. V dropped 7 bases and J dropped 0 bases, with 14 bases sitting between them. Germline loops: CDR1 SGHNT, CDR2 YYREEE (reference sequence). The CDR3 DNA sequence: TGTGCCAGCCGTAAGGGTTCGAGCTCCTACGAGCAGTACTTC. Amino acids: CASRKGSSSYEQYF.

This clonotype occurred a few times. The V and J genes are TRBV7-9 and TRBJ1-1; TRBD1 might be the D (5 bases). The germline V gene has CDR1 SEHNR and CDR2 FQNEAQ (reference sequence). Trimming pared 6 bases from V and 1 base from J, leaving 9 bases between. The CDR3 has 13 residues. CDR3 coding DNA: TGTGCCAGCAGGCCCGGGACGAACACTGAAGCTTTCTTT. Its protein product is CASRPGTNTEAFF.

A few counts support this clonotype. This rearrangement joins TRBV6-1 to TRBJ2-1, with TRBD2 matching 13 bases. The CDR3 covers 16 residues. V shed 6 bases and J 6 bases; nucleotides not matched to a gene: 8. Germline V CDR1 and CDR2: MNHNS, SASEGT. The CDR3: CASSRHTSGRANEQFF. CDR3 in DNA: TGTGCCAGCAGCCGACACACTAGCGGGAGGGCCAATGAGCAGTTCTTC.

The J gene is TRBJ2-1, the V gene TRBV12-3 or TRBV12-4, with D maybe TRBD2 (6 bases). This CDR3 has 17 residues. Trimming left V 5 bases short and J 2 bases short, with 19 bases between. The CDR3 loop reads CASSTQLASETYNEQFF. CDR3 DNA: TGTGCCAGCAGTACTCAACTCGCTAGCGAGACCTACAATGAGCAGTTCTTC.

The chain is built from TRBV7-9 and TRBJ2-5; no clear D gene. Trimming shortened V by 2 bases and J by 4 bases, and 14 bases separated the two germline ends. The CDR3 has 15 amino acids. Germline-derived CDR1 and CDR2 are SEHNR and FQNEAQ (reference sequence). CDR3 nucleotide sequence: TGTGCCAGCAGCTTATGGGGAAGTGATGGAGAGACCCAGTACTTC. Its protein is CASSLWGSDGETQYF.

This clonotype was detected a few times. The chain combines TRBV2 with TRBJ2-4; D remains unclear. V was clipped by 3 bases and J by 8 bases, with 8 bases between them. This CDR3 has 12 amino acids. From germline, CDR1 is SNHLY and CDR2 FYNNEI. The DNA of the CDR3 is TGTGCCAGCAGTGAGAGTCGGGACATTCAGTACTTC. Its translation is CASSESRDIQYF.

The table lists this clonotype with a few counts. CDR3 DNA sequence: TGTGCCAGCAGTTTAGGCGGCCCAGCTTACAATGAGCAGTTCTTC. It codes for CASSLGGPAYNEQFF. V and J are TRBV28 and TRBJ2-1; D is unclear. Germline V gene sequence: CDR1 MDHEN, CDR2 SYDVKM. This CDR3 comprises 15 residues. Between the trimmed V and J ends, which lost 2 bases and 4 bases, there was a span of 12 bases.

This clonotype was counted only a few times. The rearrangement uses TRBV12-3 or TRBV12-4 and TRBJ1-5; no clear D. CDR3 length: 12 amino acids. V was trimmed by 2 bases and J by 6 bases, leaving 5 bases between them. The CDR3 reads CASSLWTQPQHF. In nucleotides, the CDR3 is TGTGCCAGCAGTTTATGGACTCAGCCCCAGCATTTT.

The chain carries TRBV6-2 or TRBV6-3 and TRBJ2-3; D is perhaps TRBD1 or TRBD2 (5 bases each). Trimming pared 3 bases from V and 1 base from J, leaving 11 bases between. CDR1 MNHEY and CDR2 SVGEGT come from the germline V gene. The CDR3 totals 15 residues. CDR3 in amino acids: CASSYNGDGTDTQYF. CDR3 coding DNA: TGTGCCAGCAGTTATAATGGGGACGGCACAGATACGCAGTATTTT.

This clonotype turned up a few times. The rearrangement joins TRBV6-1 to TRBJ2-2; 12 bases map to TRBD1. Germline V gene sequence: CDR1 MNHNS, CDR2 SASEGT. Trimming removed 6 bases from V and 5 bases from J; junction bases left unmatched: 13. This CDR3 region has 18 residues. In nucleotides, the CDR3 is TGTGCCAGCAGCCCCCTGGGACAGGGGGCGCTCCCAACCGGGGAGCTGTTTTTT. Its translation is CASSPLGQGALPTGELFF.

This chain links TRBV11-1 with TRBJ1-1; TRBD1 aligns across 12 bases. Germline V gene data show CDR1 as SGHAT and CDR2 as FQDESV (reference sequence). The CDR3 totals 18 residues. J gave up 4 bases and V 2 bases, and 11 bases lay outside the gene matches. Written as DNA, the CDR3 is TGTGCCAGCAGCTTAATCCCGGGACAGGGGGCGTCGACCACTGAAGCTTTCTTT. Translated: CASSLIPGQGASTTEAFF.